What follows are 5 T cell receptor beta chains derived from one specimen sequenced in a study of T-cell reconstitution after alpha-beta-depleted transplantation in children (dated by TCRdb to between 2015 and 2016). The label giving this sample's treatment or condition can be read as: allogeneic hematopoietic cell transplantation with graft depleted of TCRalphabeta T cells and CD19 B cells. Library creation used PCR. Reads for this sample came from an Illumina HiSeq 2500. Molecular barcoding was employed in the preparation of TCR libraries, with unique molecular identifiers being used to normalize TCRbeta repertoire quantification. TCRdb reran the public reads through fastp at Q25 and MiXCR, keeping productive beta chains. A single entry per CDR3 protein holds the most common genes and DNA from its merged rows. Recorded for this sample are about a million distinct CDR3 sequences; 25% to 35% of them occurred a single time. Under 30% of the sample rests with the top ten.

The material was PBMCs, mostly from graft donor cells, obtained 360 days after TCRalphabeta/CD19-depleted stem cell transplant. These receptors were obtained from a boy under two years old who had a stem cell transplant for SCID, so the T cells may come from the graft donor.

This clonotype was counted once. The chain has TRBV6-2 or TRBV6-3 and TRBJ2-1, with a possible D match to TRBD2 (6 bases). This CDR3 spans 12 amino acids. CDR1 is MNHEY, CDR2 SVGEGT, per germline. V lost 2 bases to trimming and J lost 10 bases, with 9 bases between them. For the CDR3, the DNA is TGTGCCAGCAGTTACGACGGACTAGAGCAGTTCTTC. Encoded protein: CASSYDGLEQFF.

This clonotype was observed at least ten times. The rearrangement links TRBV5-6 to TRBJ2-5, with D hard to call. Between the trimmed V and J ends, which lost 4 bases and 5 bases, there was a span of 12 bases. Germline V gene data show CDR1 as SGHDT and CDR2 as YYEEEE. The CDR3 is 13 amino acids. The CDR3 spells CASSPVGFETQYF. CDR3 DNA: TGTGCCAGCAGCCCGGTAGGGTTCGAGACCCAGTACTTC.

This sequence joins TRBV12-3 or TRBV12-4 and TRBJ1-1; 9 positions agree with TRBD1. Germline trimming cut 1 base from V and 9 bases from J; bases unmatched to any gene: 6. CDR3 length: 14 residues. DNA of the CDR3: TGTGCCAGCAGTTTAGGACAGGGGGGTTTACAAGCTTTCTTT. Amino acids: CASSLGQGGLQAFF.

The chain has TRBV29-1 and TRBJ1-2; D remains unclear. The germline V and J ends were trimmed by 8 bases and 8 bases, with 15 bases remaining between them. The germline gives CDR1 SQVTM, CDR2 ANQGSEA. The CDR3 runs to 11 residues. As DNA, the CDR3 is TGCAGCTCCGACCTAAGGGAAGGCTACACCTTC. This codes for CSSDLREGYTF.

The V call is TRBV5-1, the J call TRBJ1-2; D may be TRBD1 (5 bases). Germline loops: CDR1 SGHRS, CDR2 YFSETQ. V was clipped by 0 bases and J by 8 bases, with 11 bases between them. The CDR3 loop spans 13 amino acids. CDR3 loop: CASSLEGPRGYTF. CDR3 DNA: TGCGCCAGCAGCTTGGAGGGGCCAAGAGGCTACACCTTC.